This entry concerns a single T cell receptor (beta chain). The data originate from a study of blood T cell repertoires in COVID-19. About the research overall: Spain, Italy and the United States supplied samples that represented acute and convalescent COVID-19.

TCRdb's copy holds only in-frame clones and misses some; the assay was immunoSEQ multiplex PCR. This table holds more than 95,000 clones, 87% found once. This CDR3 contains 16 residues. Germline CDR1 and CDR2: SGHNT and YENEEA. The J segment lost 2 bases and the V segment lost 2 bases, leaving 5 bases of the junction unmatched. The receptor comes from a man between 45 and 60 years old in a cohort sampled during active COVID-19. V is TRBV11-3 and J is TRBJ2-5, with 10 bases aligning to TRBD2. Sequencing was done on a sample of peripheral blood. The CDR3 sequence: CASSLHPSGGQETQYF. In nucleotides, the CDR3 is TGTGCCAGCAGCTTACACCCTAGCGGGGGACAAGAGACCCAGTACTTC.